What follows describes a single TCR beta chain. This receptor's antigen is unknown. At one boundary the junction diverges from the germline segment, which might be a read error. The germline V gene sets CDR1 to SQVTM and CDR2 to ANQGSEA. The cysteine opens and the phenylalanine closes a CDR3 of 15 amino acids. Just CDR3 DNA is preserved here, 45 bases in frame from base 1. Receptor libraries were prepared by 5' RACE. Sequencing was performed on an Illumina HiSeq 2500. A second PCR of about 6 to 11 cycles was performed with a sample-barcoded 5' primer and a J-beta primer mix. Each TCR beta cDNA molecule received a unique molecular identifier from a template-switch 5' adaptor carrying 12 random nucleotides. Each sample yielded at least 3 million CDR3-containing paired-end reads. The Mint cDNA synthesis kit, primed by a TRBC-specific oligonucleotide, was used to synthesize first-strand cDNA from all RNA. Following uracil-DNA glycosylase treatment, a first 18-cycle PCR with universal primers M1SS and BC2_uni_R was performed on all cDNA. In the paper's pipeline: For normalization, 1 million high-quality reads, each with a distinct molecular identifier, were randomly selected from each sample. Instead of being binned into consensus sequences, reads that shared molecular identifiers were thrown out. MiTCR, run with a Q25 quality threshold and the strictest error-elimination algorithm, handled CDR3 identification, clonotype clustering and error correction. A nonparametric unseen species model using Euler transformation provided a lower-bound estimate of total TCR beta diversity. TCRdb cleaned the public reads at Q25 with fastp, built clones with MiXCR and kept in-frame beta chains. Rows with one shared CDR3 protein collapse into an entry with the most common genes and DNA. TCRdb assigned the V and J calls; the authors' analysis was not used. The sample yields about 1.6 million distinct CDR3 sequences; 34% were counted once. About 11% of the sample rests with the top ten.

The roughly 39 donors, aged about 6 to 100 years, were systemically healthy Caucasian individuals from Russia. Each donor gave 9 to 10 milliliters of peripheral blood, collected into EDTA-treated Vacutainer tubes. Ficoll-Paque density-gradient centrifugation was used to isolate PBMCs, with at least 7 million per sample. Total RNA was extracted from PBMCs with Trizol reagent, with at least 5.5 micrograms obtained per sample. For every donor, an aliquot of PBMCs went through flow cytometry to measure the percentages of naive CD45RAhigh/CD27high T cells. These data originate in a study of blood T cells in healthy people across ages (dated by TCRdb to about 2015). Concerning the study at large: In model experiments, template switching captured roughly one uniquely barcoded TCR beta cDNA molecule for every two T cells. Age-related changes in TCR beta repertoire diversity were measured in the study by deep sequencing normalized with unique cDNA molecular identifiers. Donors of different ages were randomly distributed across sequencing lanes to avoid experimental bias. Using the same blood draw, the study looked at two additional independent replicas of 1 million unique cDNA reads for two donors, one aged 18 to 29 and the other aged 80 or older. Donors were grouped into four age groups: young (average roughly 15 years), middle-aged (over 35), aged (approximately 67) and long-lived (approximately 82). What the authors observed across the whole study: Because the CMV infection status of the donors was unknown, age-related changes in expanded clonotypes may potentially have been confounded. Estimates of total diversity based on one million sequenced T cells were regarded as lower bounds and as underestimates. There was a strong correlation between observed TCR beta diversity and the percentage of naive T cells measured by flow cytometry. The long-lived group showed more naive CD4+ T cells, fewer expanded clones and increased TCR diversity than the aged group, suggesting age selection. Observed TCR beta diversity per million T cells fell roughly linearly with age, and a significant reduction was already apparent by age approximately 41. Conclusive comparison of naive and antigen-experienced compartments was prevented by the profiling of bulk unsorted PBMCs.

The receptor comes from a woman under 40 in good health. The sequencing input was blood. The chain links TRBV29-1 with TRBJ2-1; 11 bases in between match TRBD2. Read as DNA, the sequence is TGCCGCGTTGAACTTAGGCTAGCGGGGGGAAATGAGCAGTTCTTC. The resulting protein is CRVELRLAGGNEQFF.